Listed below are T cell receptor beta chains from one sample, sequenced in a study of T cells after yellow fever vaccination. TCRdb called the 5' RACE reads again in MiXCR, with one record for every CDR3 protein. There are more than 450,000 distinct CDR3 sequences in the sample; 21% occur only once, and about 15% lies in the top ten. This specimen was PBMCs, taken roughly 23 days after the first yellow fever vaccination. The source is a young man who received the YFV17D yellow fever vaccine. Each CDR3 is given with its conserved first and last residue. A D gene is named only where the DNA matches it firmly. Clone size appears in some rows only: once, few, many, or a class for an expanded clone.

CDR3 | DNA | size | J | V | D
CASSPADRGKGYTF | TGTGCCAGCAGCCCCGCGGACAGGGGCAAGGGCTACACCTTC | few | TRBJ1-2 | TRBV12-3/TRBV12-4 | TRBD1
CASGHNGAGEGRSAQYF | TGTGCTAGTGGCCACAACGGGGCAGGGGAGGGCAGATCAGCGCAGTATTTT | NA | TRBJ2-3 | TRBV12-5 | NA
CSASFPSNEQFF | TGCAGTGCTAGTTTTCCCAGCAATGAGCAGTTCTTC | many | TRBJ2-1 | TRBV20-1 | NA
CASSSQPYYGYTF | TGTGCCAGCAGCTCGCAGCCTTACTATGGCTACACCTTC | NA | TRBJ1-2 | TRBV7-3 | NA
CASSIWAGSSYEQYF | TGTGCCAGTAGTATATGGGCAGGGAGCTCCTACGAGCAGTACTTC | NA | TRBJ2-7 | TRBV19 | NA
CASSRAGVETQYF | TGTGCCAGCAGCCGAGCGGGGGTAGAGACCCAGTACTTC | NA | TRBJ2-5 | TRBV6-1 | TRBD2
CASEPGQPTYEQYF | TGTGCCAGCGAACCGGGACAACCAACCTACGAGCAGTACTTC | NA | TRBJ2-7 | TRBV28 | NA
CASSLNGQGGYEQYF | TGTGCCAGCTCACTAAATGGACAGGGGGGCTACGAGCAGTACTTC | NA | TRBJ2-7 | TRBV18 | TRBD1
CASSEGAGPYGYTF | TGTGCCAGCAGCGAAGGCGCAGGTCCCTATGGCTACACCTTC | NA | TRBJ1-2 | TRBV28 | NA
CASSSTPGGYNEQFF | TGTGCCAGCAGTTCAACCCCGGGGGGGTACAATGAGCAGTTCTTC | few | TRBJ2-1 | TRBV6-5 | TRBD2
CASSQEWGLANYGYTF | TGCGCCAGCAGCCAAGAGTGGGGATTAGCTAACTATGGCTACACCTTC | few | TRBJ1-2 | TRBV4-1 | NA
CASSLFGTKENIQYF | TGCGCCAGCAGCTTGTTCGGGACTAAAGAAAACATTCAGTACTTC | many | TRBJ2-4 | TRBV5-1 | TRBD2
CSASPGVFQETQYF | TGCAGTGCTAGCCCGGGGGTATTCCAAGAGACCCAGTACTTC | many | TRBJ2-5 | TRBV20-1 | NA
CAWSAPTPWGPEKNEQFF | TGTGCCTGGAGTGCCCCCACTCCCTGGGGGCCCGAAAAGAATGAGCAGTTCTTC | NA | TRBJ2-1 | TRBV30 | NA
CASGSWGQPGTDTQYF | TGTGCCAGCGGATCCTGGGGACAGCCCGGCACAGATACGCAGTATTTT | NA | TRBJ2-3 | TRBV27 | TRBD1
CATRATLSYEQYF | TGTGCCACCCGGGCTACCCTATCCTACGAGCAGTACTTC | many | TRBJ2-7 | TRBV10-3 | NA
CASSLAGYGQETQYF | TGTGCCAGCAGTTTGGCGGGATATGGGCAAGAGACCCAGTACTTC | few | TRBJ2-5 | TRBV12-3/TRBV12-4 | NA
CASSFEGEAKNIQYF | TGTGCCAGCAGCTTCGAGGGGGAGGCCAAAAACATTCAGTACTTC | many | TRBJ2-4 | TRBV7-9 | NA
CASSPQGANNEQFF | TGTGCCAGCAGTCCGCAGGGAGCCAACAATGAGCAGTTCTTC | NA | TRBJ2-1 | TRBV6-1 | NA
CSASTGVQGNQPQHF | TGCAGTGCTAGCACGGGGGTTCAAGGCAATCAGCCCCAGCATTTT | few | TRBJ1-5 | TRBV20-1 | NA
CASSFETNYGYTF | TGTGCCAGCAGCTTCGAAACGAACTATGGCTACACCTTC | NA | TRBJ1-2 | TRBV11-1 | NA
CASSVAYRGGELFF | TGTGCCAGCAGCGTAGCTTACCGGGGCGGGGAGCTGTTTTTT | many | TRBJ2-2 | TRBV9 | NA
CASSYSKLRGLALQETQYF | TGTGCCAGCAGTTACTCGAAGCTTCGGGGACTAGCGCTCCAAGAGACCCAGTACTTC | NA | TRBJ2-5 | TRBV6-2/TRBV6-3 | TRBD2